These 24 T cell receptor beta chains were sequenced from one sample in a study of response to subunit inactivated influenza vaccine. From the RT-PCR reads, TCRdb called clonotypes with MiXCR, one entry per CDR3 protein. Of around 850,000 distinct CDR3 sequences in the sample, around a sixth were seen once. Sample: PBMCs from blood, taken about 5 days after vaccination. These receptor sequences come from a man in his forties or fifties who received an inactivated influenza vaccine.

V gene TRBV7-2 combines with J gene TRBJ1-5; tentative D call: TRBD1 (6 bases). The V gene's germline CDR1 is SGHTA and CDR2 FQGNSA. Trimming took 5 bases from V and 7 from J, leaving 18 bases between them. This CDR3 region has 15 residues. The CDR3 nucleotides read TGTGCCAGCAGCCGAGAGGGGGGGGTGGGCCAGCCCCAGCATTTT. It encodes CASSREGGVGQPQHF.

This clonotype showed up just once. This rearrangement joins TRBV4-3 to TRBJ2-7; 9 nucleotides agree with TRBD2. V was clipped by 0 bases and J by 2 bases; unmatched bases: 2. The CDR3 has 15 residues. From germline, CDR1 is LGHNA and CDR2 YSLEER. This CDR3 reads CASSQDGGGAYEQYF. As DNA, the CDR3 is TGCGCCAGCAGCCAAGATGGCGGGGGGGCCTACGAGCAGTACTTC.

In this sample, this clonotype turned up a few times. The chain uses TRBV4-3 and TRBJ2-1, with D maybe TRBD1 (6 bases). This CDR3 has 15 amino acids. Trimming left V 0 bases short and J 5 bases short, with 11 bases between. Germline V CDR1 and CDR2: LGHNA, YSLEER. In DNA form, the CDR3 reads TGCGCCAGCAGCCAAGAACAGGGAGTCCACAATGAGCAGTTCTTC. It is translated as CASSQEQGVHNEQFF.

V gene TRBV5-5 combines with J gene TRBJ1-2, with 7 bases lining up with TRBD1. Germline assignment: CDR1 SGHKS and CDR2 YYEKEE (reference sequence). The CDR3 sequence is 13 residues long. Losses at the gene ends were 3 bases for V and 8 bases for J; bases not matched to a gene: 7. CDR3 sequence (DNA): TGTGCCAGCAGCTGGGGAGGGGGCGACGGCTACACCTTC. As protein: CASSWGGGDGYTF.

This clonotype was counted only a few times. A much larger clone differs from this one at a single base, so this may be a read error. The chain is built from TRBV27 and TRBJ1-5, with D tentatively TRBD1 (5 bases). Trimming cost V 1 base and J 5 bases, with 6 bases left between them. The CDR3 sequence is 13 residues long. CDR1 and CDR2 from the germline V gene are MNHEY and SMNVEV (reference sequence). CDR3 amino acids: CASSLWGDQPQHF. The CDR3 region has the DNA TGTGCCAGCAGTTTATGGGGGGATCAGCCCCAGCATTTT.

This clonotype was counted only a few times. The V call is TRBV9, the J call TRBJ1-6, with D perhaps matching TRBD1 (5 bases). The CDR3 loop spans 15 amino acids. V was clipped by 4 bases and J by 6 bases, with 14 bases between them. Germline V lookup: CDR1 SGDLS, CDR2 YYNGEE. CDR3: CASSPRGAGNSPLHF. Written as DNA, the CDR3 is TGTGCCAGCAGCCCGAGAGGGGCTGGTAATTCACCCCTCCACTTT.

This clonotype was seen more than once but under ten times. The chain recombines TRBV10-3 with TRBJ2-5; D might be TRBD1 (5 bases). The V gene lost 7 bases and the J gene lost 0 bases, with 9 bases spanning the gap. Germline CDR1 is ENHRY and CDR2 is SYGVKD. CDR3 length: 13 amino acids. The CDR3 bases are TGTGCCATCAATGGGGCAAACCAAGAGACCCAGTACTTC. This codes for CAINGANQETQYF.

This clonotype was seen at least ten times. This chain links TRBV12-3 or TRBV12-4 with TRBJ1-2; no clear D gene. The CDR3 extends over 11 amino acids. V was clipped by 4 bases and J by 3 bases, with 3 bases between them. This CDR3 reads CASSSYYGYTF. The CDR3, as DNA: TGTGCCAGCAGTTCATACTATGGCTACACCTTC.

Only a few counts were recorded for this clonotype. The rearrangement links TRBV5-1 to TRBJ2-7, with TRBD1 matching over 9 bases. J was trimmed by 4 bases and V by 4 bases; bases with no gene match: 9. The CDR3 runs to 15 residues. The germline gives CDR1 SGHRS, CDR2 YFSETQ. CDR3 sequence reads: CASSHGQGRLYEQYF. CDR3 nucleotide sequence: TGCGCCAGCAGCCACGGACAGGGGCGTTTGTACGAGCAGTACTTC.

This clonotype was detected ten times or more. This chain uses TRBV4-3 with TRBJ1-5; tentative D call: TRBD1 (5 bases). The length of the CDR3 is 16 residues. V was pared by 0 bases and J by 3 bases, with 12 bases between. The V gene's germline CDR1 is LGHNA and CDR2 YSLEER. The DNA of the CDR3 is TGCGCCAGCAGCCAAGATTGGGGCCGAGTCAATCAGCCCCAGCATTTT. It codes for CASSQDWGRVNQPQHF.

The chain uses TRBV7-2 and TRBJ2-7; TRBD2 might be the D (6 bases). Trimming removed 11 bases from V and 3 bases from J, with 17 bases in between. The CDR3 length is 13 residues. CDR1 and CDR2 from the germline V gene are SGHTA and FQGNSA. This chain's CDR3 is CAVAQTGGYEQYF. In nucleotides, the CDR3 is TGTGCCGTAGCCCAAACCGGGGGCTACGAGCAGTACTTC.

This chain's CDR3 is CAIKNREGNTIYF. CDR3 in DNA: TGTGCCATCAAAAACAGGGAGGGAAACACCATATATTTT. The gene calls are TRBV10-3 and TRBJ1-3; perhaps TRBD1 as D (6 bases). V was cut by 7 bases and J by 4 bases, with 11 bases left in between. The CDR3 loop spans 13 amino acids. Germline V gene sequence: CDR1 ENHRY, CDR2 SYGVKD.

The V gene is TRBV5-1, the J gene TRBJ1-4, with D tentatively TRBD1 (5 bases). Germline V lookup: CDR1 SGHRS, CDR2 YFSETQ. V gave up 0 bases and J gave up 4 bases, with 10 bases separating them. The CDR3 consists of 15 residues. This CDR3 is CASSLGQKDNEKLFF. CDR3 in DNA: TGCGCCAGCAGCTTGGGACAGAAGGATAATGAAAAACTGTTTTTT.

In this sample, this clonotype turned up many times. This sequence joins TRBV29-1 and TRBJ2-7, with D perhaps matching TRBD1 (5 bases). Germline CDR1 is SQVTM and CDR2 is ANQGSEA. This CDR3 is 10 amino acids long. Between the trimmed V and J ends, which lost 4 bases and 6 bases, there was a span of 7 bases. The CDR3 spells CSVGGAEQYF. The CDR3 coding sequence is TGCAGCGTTGGGGGCGCCGAGCAGTACTTC.

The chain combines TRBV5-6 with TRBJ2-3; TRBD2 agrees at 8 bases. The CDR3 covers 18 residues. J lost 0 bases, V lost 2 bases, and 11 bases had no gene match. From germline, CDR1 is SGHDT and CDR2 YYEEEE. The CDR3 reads CASSFDRGGRYSTDTQYF. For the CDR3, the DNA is TGTGCCAGCAGCTTTGATCGGGGGGGCCGGTATAGCACAGATACGCAGTATTTT.

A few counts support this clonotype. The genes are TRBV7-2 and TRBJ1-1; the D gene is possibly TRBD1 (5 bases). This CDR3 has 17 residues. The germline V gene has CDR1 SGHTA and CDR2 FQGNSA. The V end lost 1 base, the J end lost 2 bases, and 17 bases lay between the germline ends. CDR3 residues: CASSLGGAMAPNTEAFF. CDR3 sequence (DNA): TGTGCCAGCAGCTTAGGTGGGGCGATGGCCCCAAACACTGAAGCTTTCTTT.

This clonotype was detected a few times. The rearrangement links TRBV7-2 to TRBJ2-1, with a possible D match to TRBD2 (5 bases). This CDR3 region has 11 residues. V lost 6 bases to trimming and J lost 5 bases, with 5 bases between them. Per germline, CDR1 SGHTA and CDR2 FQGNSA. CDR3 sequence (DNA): TGTGCCAGCAGAGCGGACAATGAGCAGTTCTTC. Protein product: CASRADNEQFF.

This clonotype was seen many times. The CDR3 is CASSQEQVPSYEQYF. Here the CDR3 DNA reads TGCGCCAGCAGCCAAGAGCAGGTCCCCTCCTACGAGCAGTACTTC. The V and J genes are TRBV4-1 and TRBJ2-7; no reliable D call. CDR3 length: 15 residues. Germline V CDR1 and CDR2: MGHRA, YSYEKL. V lost 0 bases, J lost 0 bases, and 9 bases lay in between.

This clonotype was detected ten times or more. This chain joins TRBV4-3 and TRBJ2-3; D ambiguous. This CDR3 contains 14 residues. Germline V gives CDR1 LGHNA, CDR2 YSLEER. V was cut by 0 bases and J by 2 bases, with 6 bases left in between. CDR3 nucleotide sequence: TGCGCCAGCAGCCAAGACCCCCTCACAGATACGCAGTATTTT. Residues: CASSQDPLTDTQYF.

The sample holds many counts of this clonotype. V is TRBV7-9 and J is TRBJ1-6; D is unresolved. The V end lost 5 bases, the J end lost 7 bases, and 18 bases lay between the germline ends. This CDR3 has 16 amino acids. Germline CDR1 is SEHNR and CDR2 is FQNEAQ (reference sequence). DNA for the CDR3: TGTGCCAGCAGCCCAAGGCCGCCGGCCCTCAATTCACCCCTCCACTTT. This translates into CASSPRPPALNSPLHF.

CDR3 loop: CASSIVDGSYGYTF. The CDR3, as DNA: TGTGCCAGTAGTATAGTAGACGGATCCTATGGCTACACCTTC. The chain carries TRBV19 and TRBJ1-2, with no clear D. V was clipped by 1 base and J by 4 bases, with 10 bases between them. This CDR3 comprises 14 residues. CDR1 and CDR2 (germline): LNHDA, SQIVND (reference sequence).

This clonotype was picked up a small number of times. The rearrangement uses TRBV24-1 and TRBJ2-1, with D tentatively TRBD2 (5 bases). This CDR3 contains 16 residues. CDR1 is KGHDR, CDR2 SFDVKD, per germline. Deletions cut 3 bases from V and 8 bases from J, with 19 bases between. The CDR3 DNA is TGTGCCACCAGTGATCCCCAAGGTCCTAGCACGGATGAGCAGTTCTTC. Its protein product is CATSDPQGPSTDEQFF.

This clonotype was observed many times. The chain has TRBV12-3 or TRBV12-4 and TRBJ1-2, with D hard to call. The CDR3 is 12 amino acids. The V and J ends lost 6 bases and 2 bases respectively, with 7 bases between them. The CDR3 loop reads CASRTENYGYTF. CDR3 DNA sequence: TGTGCCAGCAGAACAGAGAACTATGGCTACACCTTC.

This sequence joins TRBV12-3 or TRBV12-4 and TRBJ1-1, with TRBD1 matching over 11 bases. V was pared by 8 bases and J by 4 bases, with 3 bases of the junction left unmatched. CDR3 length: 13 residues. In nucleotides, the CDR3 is TGTGCCAGCGGAGGGACAGGGGGCACTGAAGCTTTCTTT. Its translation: CASGGTGGTEAFF.